These 21 T cell receptor beta chains came from one sample sequenced in a study of shared clonotypes between healthy human individuals. Positive CCR7 selection of CD45RO-negative cells yielded the naive CD8 cells, and terminally differentiated effector memory CD45RA+ cells were excluded. Profiled with immunoSEQ multiplex PCR; TCRdb holds only in-frame clones, not every one. The sample has 750,000 to 1,000,000 clones, more than 85% seen once. Specimen: naive CD8+ T cells sorted from blood. These receptors were collected from a man aged 25 to 45 in good health.

In its sample, this clone was seen a few times. The chain employs TRBV7-9 and TRBJ2-3, with 14 positions matching TRBD2. There are 16 residues in the CDR3. Germline V gene data show CDR1 as SEHNR and CDR2 as FQNEAQ (reference sequence). The V gene end was trimmed by 4 bases and the J gene end by 2 bases; junction bases not matched to a gene: 2. The CDR3 protein is CASSSTSGRVTDTQYF. CDR3 DNA sequence: TGTGCCAGCAGCTCGACTAGCGGGAGGGTCACAGATACGCAGTATTTT.

J is TRBJ1-5 and V is TRBV28; D might be TRBD1 (5 bases). CDR3 length: 14 residues. V lost 5 bases, J lost 2 bases, and 10 bases lay in between. In germline, CDR1 is MDHEN, CDR2 SYDVKM. CDR3 residues: CASSGGDGNQPQHF. Here the CDR3 DNA reads TGTGCCAGCAGTGGGGGGGACGGCAATCAGCCCCAGCATTTT.

The rearrangement links TRBV14 to TRBJ2-1, with TRBD2 as a possible D gene (6 bases). CDR1 and CDR2 from the germline V gene are SGHDN and FVKESK. Trimming took 4 bases from V and 8 from J, leaving 21 bases between them. The CDR3 length is 16 residues. The CDR3 DNA sequence: TGTGCCAGCAGCCCGACTAGGTTGAGGTTAAGGCATGAGCAGTTCTTC. Its protein is CASSPTRLRLRHEQFF.

The V and J genes are TRBV5-4 and TRBJ2-7; TRBD2 aligns across 12 bases. J lost 5 bases, V lost 1 base, and 4 bases had no gene match. CDR1 is SGHNT, CDR2 YYREEE, per germline (reference sequence). This CDR3 is built from 15 residues. CDR3 nucleotides: TGTGCCAGCAGCTTGACTAGCGGGAGGACGGACGAGCAGTACTTC. Protein sequence: CASSLTSGRTDEQYF.

The rearrangement links TRBV25-1 to TRBJ2-7, with D possibly being TRBD1 (5 bases). Germline CDR1 reads MGHDK; CDR2 reads SYGVNS. The CDR3 covers 16 residues. With 1 base removed from V and 1 base from J, the gap between germline ends came to 14 bases. CDR3 DNA: TGTGCCAGCAGTGAATCGAAGGACACCACATCCTACGAGCAGTACTTC. It is translated as CASSESKDTTSYEQYF.

The V call is TRBV5-6, the J call TRBJ2-1; TRBD2 aligns across 7 bases. After removal of 1 base from V and 8 bases from J, the junction contained 9 bases not matched to a gene. The germline CDR1 and CDR2 sequences are SGHDT and YYEEEE. This CDR3 is built from 15 residues. CDR3: CASSLYMAGDDEQFF. The DNA of the CDR3 is TGTGCCAGCAGCTTGTATATGGCGGGAGATGATGAGCAGTTCTTC.

In DNA form, the CDR3 reads TGTGCCAGCAGCGGGACAGGGGGCGATGAGCAGTTCTTC. This encodes CASSGTGGDEQFF. The V and J genes are TRBV14 and TRBJ2-1; 12 nucleotides line up with TRBD1. Germline lookup yields CDR1 SGHDN and CDR2 FVKESK. The CDR3 covers 13 residues. Trimming removed 5 bases from V and 8 bases from J; junction bases left unmatched: 1. The full variable domain, its missing parts supplied by reference TRBV14 and TRBJ2-1, is EAGVTQFPSHSVIEKGQTVTLRCDPISGHDNLYWYRRVMGKEIKFLLHFVKESKQDESGMPNNRFLAERTGGTYSTLKVQPAELEDSGVYFCASSGTGGDEQFFGPGTRLTVL.

The chain's CDR3 is CASSLGQEFFSYGYTF. In DNA, the CDR3 is TGTGCCAGCAGCTTGGGACAGGAATTCTTTAGCTATGGCTACACCTTC. The V call is TRBV11-2, the J call TRBJ1-2, with 8 bases fitting TRBD1. This CDR3 is 16 amino acids long. The germline V gene encodes CDR1 SGHAT and CDR2 FQNNGV. The V gene end was trimmed by 3 bases and the J gene end by 4 bases; junction bases not matched to a gene: 10.

V is TRBV4-1 and J is TRBJ2-7, with D tentatively TRBD2 (5 bases). Germline CDR1 and CDR2: MGHRA and YSYEKL. Trimming stripped 0 bases from V and 6 bases from J, with 15 bases between. CDR3 length equals 15 residues. This CDR3 reads CASSQDLEGGSEQYF. CDR3 nucleotides: TGCGCCAGCAGCCAAGATCTTGAGGGCGGCAGCGAGCAGTACTTC.

This clone was recorded many times. At the DNA level, this CDR3 is encoded by other sequences in the same sample as well. The rearrangement uses TRBV27 and TRBJ2-7; TRBD1 or TRBD2 may be the D gene (5 bases each). The length of the CDR3 is 12 residues. Germline V gene sequence: CDR1 MNHEY, CDR2 SMNVEV (reference sequence). Trimming left V 2 bases short and J 5 bases short, with 7 bases between. This chain's CDR3 is CASSLLGDEQYF. CDR3 coding DNA: TGTGCCAGCAGTTTACTGGGGGACGAGCAGTACTTC.

The V gene is TRBV14, the J gene TRBJ2-1; D is unresolved. Per germline, CDR1 SGHDN and CDR2 FVKESK. Trimming left V 3 bases short and J 8 bases short, with 26 bases between. The CDR3 has 18 residues. The CDR3: CASSQATTTKPLSDEQFF. Here the CDR3 DNA reads TGTGCCAGCAGCCAGGCGACGACCACCAAACCCCTCTCGGATGAGCAGTTCTTC.

V and J are TRBV11-2 and TRBJ2-1; D is undetermined. Germline assignment: CDR1 SGHAT and CDR2 FQNNGV. Trimming cost V 5 bases and J 9 bases, with 14 bases left between them. This CDR3 has 13 amino acids. This CDR3 reads CASSPMPGSEQFF. In DNA form, the CDR3 reads TGTGCCAGCAGCCCAATGCCCGGTTCTGAGCAGTTCTTC.

The chain employs TRBV7-9 and TRBJ1-2; 9 bases match TRBD1. The germline V gene has CDR1 SEHNR and CDR2 FQNEAQ (reference sequence). The junction had 10 bases not matched to a gene; V was cut back by 1 base and J by 4 bases. The CDR3 spans 17 residues. The CDR3, as DNA: TGTGCCAGCAGCTTAGGGACAGGGGCTTCAGAGGGCTATGGCTACACCTTC. Translating gives CASSLGTGASEGYGYTF.

In this sample, this clone turned up once. This sequence joins TRBV7-2 and TRBJ2-7; the match to TRBD2 covers 7 bases. Germline V gene sequence: CDR1 SGHTA, CDR2 FQGNSA. J lost 1 base, V lost 5 bases, and 5 bases had no gene match. The CDR3 covers 14 residues. In DNA, the CDR3 is TGTGCCAGCAGCCGACGGACTAGTTCCTACGAGCAGTACTTC. Its translation: CASSRRTSSYEQYF.

This clone appeared a single time. CDR3 bases: TGTGCCAGCAGCTTAGAAGGGGTCCTCCAAGAGACCCAGTACTTC. Translated: CASSLEGVLQETQYF. J is TRBJ2-5 and V is TRBV7-9; D perhaps matches TRBD1 (5 bases). The CDR3 length is 15 residues. Trimming cost V 1 base and J 1 base, with 10 bases left between them. Germline CDR1 is SEHNR and CDR2 is FQNEAQ (reference sequence).

This sequence joins TRBV10-1 and TRBJ2-3; tentatively, D is TRBD1 (6 bases). V shed 5 bases and J shed 4 bases, with 19 bases lying between them. Per the germline V gene, CDR1 is WNHNN and CDR2 is SYGVQD (reference sequence). The CDR3 consists of 16 residues. The CDR3 spells CASSPTLSGVPDTQYF. The CDR3 DNA sequence: TGCGCCAGCAGTCCGACCCTGTCAGGGGTTCCAGATACGCAGTATTTT.

The V gene is TRBV7-9, the J gene TRBJ2-3, with D possibly being TRBD2 (5 bases). Germline CDR1 and CDR2: SEHNR and FQNEAQ (reference sequence). This CDR3 has 17 residues. Trimming cost V 0 bases and J 1 base, with 14 bases left between them. The CDR3 loop reads CASSLANGVSGTDTQYF. CDR3 nucleotide sequence: TGTGCCAGCAGCTTAGCAAACGGGGTTTCGGGCACAGATACGCAGTATTTT.

This clone was detected only once. V gene TRBV10-2 combines with J gene TRBJ2-1, with TRBD1 matching over 8 bases. The V and J ends lost 4 bases and 3 bases, in that order; junction bases with no gene match: 5. From germline, CDR1 is WSHSY and CDR2 SAAADI. This CDR3 is 15 amino acids long. The CDR3 sequence is CASSVTGGGYNEQFF. The DNA of the CDR3 is TGCGCCAGCAGTGTTACAGGGGGTGGCTACAATGAGCAGTTCTTC.

The chain is built from TRBV23-1 and TRBJ2-6; tentative D call: TRBD1 (5 bases). TRBV23-1 has ORF status, its function being uncertain. V gave up 6 bases and J gave up 2 bases, with 23 bases separating them. The CDR3 is made up of 19 amino acids. The CDR3 region has the DNA TGCGCCAGCAGCCAAAATTTAGCCCAGGGCGGCGCTGGGGCCAACGTCCTGACTTTC. Protein sequence: CASSQNLAQGGAGANVLTF.

This clone has a single count. V and J are TRBV6-1 and TRBJ2-7; unclear D gene. V lost 3 bases and J 2 bases, leaving 11 bases between the germline ends. CDR1 is MNHNS and CDR2 is SASEGT in the germline V gene. The CDR3 consists of 14 residues. The CDR3 is CASSEYHAPYEQYF. The CDR3 nucleotides read TGTGCCAGCAGTGAGTATCATGCCCCCTACGAGCAGTACTTC.

This chain uses TRBV9 with TRBJ2-7; 7 nucleotides line up with TRBD1. This CDR3 spans 14 amino acids. CDR1 SGDLS and CDR2 YYNGEE come from the germline V gene. V shed 7 bases and J 0 bases; nucleotides not matched to a gene: 7. CDR3 amino acids: CASSTGTASYEQYF. CDR3 nucleotide sequence: TGTGCCAGCTCGACGGGGACAGCCTCCTACGAGCAGTACTTC. The full variable domain, rest sourced from reference TRBV9 and TRBJ2-7, is DSGVTQTPKHLITATGQRVTLRCSPRSGDLSVYWYQQSLDQGLQFLIQYYNGEERAKGNILERFSAQQFPDLHSELNLSSLELGDSALYFCASSTGTASYEQYFGPGTRLTVT.